The 24 T cell receptor beta chains listed next were all sequenced from one sample in a study of blood T cell repertoires in COVID-19. Here immunoSEQ multiplex PCR was the method, and the copy in TCRdb shows in-frame clones only, minus some. The sample has roughly 200,000 clones; approximately 78% are singletons. The sequenced sample consisted of peripheral blood. The receptors stem from a woman aged 80 or over with COVID-19, enrolled during active disease.

The chain recombines TRBV3-1 (or the pseudogene TRBV3-2) with TRBJ1-6; D is uncertain. Trimming left V 3 bases short and J 13 bases short, with 10 bases between. The CDR3 consists of 12 residues. Germline assignment: CDR1 LGHDT and CDR2 YNNKEL (reference sequence). This CDR3 reads CASSHGRVPLHF. The CDR3, as DNA: TGTGCCAGCAGCCATGGGAGAGTGCCCCTCCACTTT.

The rearrangement links TRBV6-6 to TRBJ1-2, with TRBD1 matching 10 bases. With V trimmed by 2 bases and J by 6 bases, 3 bases remained unmatched. Germline V CDR1 and CDR2: MNHNY, SVGAGI (reference sequence). The CDR3 covers 14 residues. CDR3 nucleotides: TGTGCCAGCAGTTACGATGGGACAGGGGATGGCTACACCTTC. Translating gives CASSYDGTGDGYTF.

J is TRBJ2-1 and V is TRBV6-6; TRBD2 might be the D (5 bases). The CDR3 spans 14 residues. Trimming cost V 5 bases and J 2 bases, with 10 bases left between them. CDR1 is MNHNY, CDR2 SVGAGI, per germline (reference sequence). The chain's CDR3 is CASSPGRTYNEQFF. The CDR3 DNA follows: TGTGCCAGCAGTCCGGGGAGAACCTACAATGAGCAGTTCTTC.

The CDR3 DNA reads TGTGCCAGCAGCTTCCCCTTAGGGGGGCCCCAGCATTTT. Translating it yields CASSFPLGGPQHF. The genes are TRBV28 and TRBJ1-5; a possible D gene is TRBD1 (6 bases). Trimming pared 6 bases from V and 9 bases from J, leaving 15 bases between. This CDR3 is built from 13 residues. CDR1 is MDHEN and CDR2 is SYDVKM in the germline V gene.

The chain links TRBV19 to TRBJ2-7; no definite D call. The V end was cut by 2 bases, the J end by 0 bases, with 8 bases between. Germline V lookup: CDR1 LNHDA, CDR2 SQIVND (reference sequence). There are 14 residues in the CDR3. The CDR3 reads CASSISPYSYEQYF. CDR3 nucleotide sequence: TGTGCCAGTAGTATAAGCCCCTACTCCTACGAGCAGTACTTC.

This chain joins TRBV12-3 or TRBV12-4 and TRBJ1-1; D remains unclear. Trimming stripped 10 bases from V and 7 bases from J, with 16 bases between. This CDR3 comprises 12 residues. CDR3 protein: CATQRAHGEAFF. In DNA form, the CDR3 reads TGTGCCACCCAGCGGGCTCACGGTGAAGCTTTCTTT.

This clone was observed a single time. The DNA of the CDR3 is TGTGCCAGCGGTCAAGGCAGGGGAAGTATGGAAGCTTTCTTT. Its translation is CASGQGRGSMEAFF. The chain carries TRBV27 and TRBJ1-1; possible D gene TRBD1, 6 bases. The CDR3 consists of 14 residues. Germline V gene sequence: CDR1 MNHEY, CDR2 SMNVEV (reference sequence). Trimming stripped 8 bases from V and 8 bases from J, with 21 bases between.

The rearrangement links TRBV19 to TRBJ1-2; D not resolved. Germline V gene data show CDR1 as LNHDA and CDR2 as SQIVND (reference sequence). V lost 2 bases and J lost 8, with 12 bases in between. The CDR3 runs 13 residues. The CDR3 DNA reads as TGTGCCAGTAGTATACCCTCGCGCCCCGGCTACACCTTC. This gives the protein CASSIPSRPGYTF. Full variable domain (remainder filled in from reference TRBV19 and TRBJ1-2): DGGITQSPKYLFRKEGQNVTLSCEQNLNHDAMYWYRQDPGQGLRLIYYSQIVNDFQKGDIAEGYSVSREKKESFPLTVTSAQKNPTAFYLCASSIPSRPGYTFGSGTRLTVV.

This chain links TRBV30 with TRBJ1-2; unclear D gene. V lost 0 bases and J lost 2, with 10 bases in between. Germline V CDR1 and CDR2: GTSNPN, SVGIG (reference sequence). CDR3 length equals 14 residues. The CDR3 here is CAWSVDGGNYGYTF. CDR3 DNA: TGTGCCTGGAGTGTCGATGGAGGGAACTATGGCTACACCTTC. The variable domain in full, with the rest retrieved from reference TRBV30 and TRBJ1-2, is SQTIHQWPATLVQPVGSPLSLECTVEGTSNPNLYWYRQAAGRGLQLLFYSVGIGQISSEVPQNLSASRPQDRQFILSSKKLLLSDSGFYLCAWSVDGGNYGYTFGSGTRLTVV.

The chain uses TRBV19 and TRBJ1-6; 10 positions match TRBD1. After removal of 5 bases from V and 10 bases from J, the junction contained 8 bases not matched to a gene. Germline V gene data show CDR1 as LNHDA and CDR2 as SQIVND (reference sequence). The CDR3 extends over 15 amino acids. In DNA, the CDR3 is TGTGCCAGTAGTCCGGGACAGGGGTTTCGATCACCCCTCCACTTT. It codes for CASSPGQGFRSPLHF. Filled out from reference TRBV19 and TRBJ1-6, the complete variable domain reads DGGITQSPKYLFRKEGQNVTLSCEQNLNHDAMYWYRQDPGQGLRLIYYSQIVNDFQKGDIAEGYSVSREKKESFPLTVTSAQKNPTAFYLCASSPGQGFRSPLHFGNGTRLTVT.

The chain links TRBV9 to TRBJ2-5; weak D call: TRBD1 (6 bases). Looked up from germline, CDR1 is SGDLS and CDR2 is YYNGEE. Trimming removed 4 bases at V and 5 bases at J, with 18 bases between. CDR3 size: 15 residues. DNA for the CDR3: TGTGCCAGCAGCACCCGGGCCCCCCAGGGGGAGACCCAGTACTTC. As protein: CASSTRAPQGETQYF.

The J gene is TRBJ2-1, the V gene TRBV5-1, with TRBD1 as a possible D gene (5 bases). The CDR3 runs 14 residues. CDR1 and CDR2 (germline): SGHRS, YFSETQ. Trimming stripped 2 bases from V and 3 bases from J, with 9 bases between. In DNA, the CDR3 is TGCGCCAGCAGCTTAGGGGATGGCTACAATGAGCAGTTCTTC. Protein: CASSLGDGYNEQFF.

This clone was seen a single time. V and J are TRBV30 and TRBJ2-5, with D perhaps matching TRBD2 (5 bases). Germline CDR1 GTSNPN, CDR2 SVGIG (reference sequence). Trimming took off 5 bases at V and 2 bases at J, with 18 bases between the two ends. This CDR3 contains 15 residues. The CDR3 reads CAWSAGLGFQETQYF. The CDR3 nucleotides read TGTGCCTGGTCAGCCGGACTTGGCTTTCAAGAGACCCAGTACTTC.

V usage is TRBV11-2 and J usage is TRBJ2-7; TRBD2 agrees at 7 bases. Germline values: CDR1 SGHAT, CDR2 FQNNGV. V shed 0 bases and J 2 bases; nucleotides not matched to a gene: 10. The CDR3 has 17 amino acids. CDR3 amino acids: CASSLEVPQRDPYEQYF. CDR3 in DNA: TGTGCCAGCAGCTTAGAAGTCCCACAGCGGGACCCCTACGAGCAGTACTTC.

The chain links TRBV28 to TRBJ1-2; D unresolved. The CDR3 sequence is 14 residues long. The germline V gene has CDR1 MDHEN and CDR2 SYDVKM. Trimming removed 6 bases from V and 3 bases from J, with 14 bases in between. The CDR3 coding sequence is TGTGCCAGCAGCCCTTCCGCCGGTTACTATGGCTACACCTTC. This sequence encodes CASSPSAGYYGYTF.

The chain joins TRBV10-1 to TRBJ2-3; D may be TRBD2 (6 bases). V gave up 0 bases and J gave up 4 bases, with 11 bases separating them. There are 15 residues in the CDR3. Germline V lookup: CDR1 WNHNN, CDR2 SYGVQD (reference sequence). DNA for the CDR3: TGCGCCAGCAGTGAGTCCTTCCGGGAGTCAGATACGCAGTATTTT. Protein: CASSESFRESDTQYF.

The chain couples TRBV27 to TRBJ1-1; D might be TRBD1 (5 bases). The germline CDR1 and CDR2 sequences are MNHEY and SMNVEV (reference sequence). The CDR3 has 16 residues. V shed 5 bases and J shed 3 bases, with 19 bases lying between them. CDR3 residues: CASSPLRQRRYTEAFF. CDR3 nucleotide sequence: TGTGCCAGCAGTCCACTGAGACAGCGCCGTTACACTGAAGCTTTCTTT.

This clone has only a few counts. V gene TRBV5-1 combines with J gene TRBJ2-3; 8 nucleotides line up with TRBD1. The CDR3 has 16 amino acids. V gave up 1 base and J gave up 0 bases; unmatched junction bases: 4. The V gene's germline CDR1 is SGHRS and CDR2 YFSETQ. CDR3 in amino acids: CASSLPRTGSTDTQYF. In DNA, the CDR3 is TGCGCCAGCAGCTTGCCGAGGACAGGGAGCACAGATACGCAGTATTTT.

The chain joins TRBV19 to TRBJ1-1, with no clear D. Trimming left V 3 bases short and J 4 bases short, with 9 bases between. This CDR3 has 13 residues. Germline loops: CDR1 LNHDA, CDR2 SQIVND (reference sequence). CDR3: CASSIGYSTEAFF. CDR3 in DNA: TGTGCCAGTAGTATCGGGTATTCCACTGAAGCTTTCTTT.

The chain has TRBV27 and TRBJ1-1, with 7 bases identical to TRBD1. The trim removed 3 bases at V and 3 bases at J, leaving 19 bases unmatched. The CDR3 has 19 amino acids. In germline, CDR1 is MNHEY, CDR2 SMNVEV (reference sequence). The CDR3 DNA is TGTGCCAGCAGTTTGTGGTTGCGACAGGGTAGTAAGGTGGACACTGAAGCTTTCTTT. The encoded protein is CASSLWLRQGSKVDTEAFF.

The rearrangement links TRBV5-1 to TRBJ2-3, with 8 positions matching TRBD1. There are 15 residues in the CDR3. Trimming removed 2 bases from V and 5 bases from J; junction bases left unmatched: 7. Looked up from germline, CDR1 is SGHRS and CDR2 is YFSETQ. The CDR3 spells CASSFQGAKGDTQYF. The CDR3 DNA sequence: TGCGCCAGCAGCTTTCAGGGGGCGAAAGGAGATACGCAGTATTTT.

The rearrangement uses TRBV3-1 (or the pseudogene TRBV3-2) and TRBJ1-5; tentatively, D is TRBD1 (5 bases). V gave up 1 base and J gave up 5 bases, with 12 bases separating them. CDR1 is LGHDT, CDR2 YNNKEL, per germline (reference sequence). The CDR3 runs 15 residues. CDR3 DNA: TGTGCCAGCAGCCAAGGGGCAGGGTCCCATCAGCCCCAGCATTTT. Protein sequence: CASSQGAGSHQPQHF.

This chain connects TRBV5-1 to TRBJ2-3; perhaps TRBD1 as D (6 bases). This CDR3 has 14 amino acids. V gave up 4 bases and J gave up 4 bases, with 13 bases separating them. CDR1 is SGHRS, CDR2 YFSETQ, per germline. The CDR3: CASSRGMTADTQYF. The CDR3 DNA is TGCGCCAGCAGCAGGGGGATGACGGCAGATACGCAGTATTTT.

The J gene is TRBJ1-1, the V gene TRBV18, with 7 nucleotides matching TRBD1. CDR1 is KGHSH, CDR2 LQKENI, per germline. The J segment lost 7 bases and the V segment lost 3 bases, leaving 8 bases of the junction unmatched. This CDR3 region has 14 residues. The chain's CDR3 is CASSPGRQGVEAFF. CDR3 in DNA: TGTGCCAGCTCACCGGGGAGGCAGGGGGTTGAAGCTTTCTTT.